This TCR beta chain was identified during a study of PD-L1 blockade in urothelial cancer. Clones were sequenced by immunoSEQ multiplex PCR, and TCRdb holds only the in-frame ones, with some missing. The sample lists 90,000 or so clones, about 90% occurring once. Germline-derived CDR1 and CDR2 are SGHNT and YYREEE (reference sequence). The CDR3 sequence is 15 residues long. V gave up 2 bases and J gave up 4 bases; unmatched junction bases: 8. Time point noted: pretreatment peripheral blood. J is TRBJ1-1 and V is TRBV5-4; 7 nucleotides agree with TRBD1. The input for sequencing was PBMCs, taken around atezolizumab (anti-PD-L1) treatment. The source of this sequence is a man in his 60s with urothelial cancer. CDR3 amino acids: CASSFMTGLGTEAFF. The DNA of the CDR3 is TGTGCCAGCAGCTTCATGACAGGGTTGGGCACTGAAGCTTTCTTT.